The text below deals with one T cell receptor (beta chain). The antigen remains undetermined. The sample belongs to a study of cytomegalovirus exposure and HLA in healthy donors. Points from the study as a whole: Most TCR sequences were rare, but some public TCRs occurred in many donors. As immune exposure information, only CMV serostatus was available.

The study ran its PCR with 60 Vbeta and 13 Jbeta primers. The assay was immunoSEQ multiplex PCR, and TCRdb's table has in-frame clones only and misses some. The sample's table shows approximately 140,000 clones. V was trimmed by 3 bases and J by 5 bases, leaving 20 bases between them. CDR1 is SGDLS, CDR2 YYNGEE, per germline. The CDR3 consists of 17 residues. The rearrangement joins TRBV9 to TRBJ2-2; tentatively, D is TRBD2 (5 bases). Sample: PBMCs. The receptor comes from a woman between 40 and 50 years old in good health and CMV-seronegative. The CDR3 protein is CASSAPEGWVGTGELFF. The CDR3 bases are TGTGCCAGCAGCGCCCCTGAGGGTTGGGTCGGAACCGGGGAGCTGTTTTTT. Filled out from reference TRBV9 and TRBJ2-2, the complete variable domain reads DSGVTQTPKHLITATGQRVTLRCSPRSGDLSVYWYQQSLDQGLQFLIQYYNGEERAKGNILERFSAQQFPDLHSELNLSSLELGDSALYFCASSAPEGWVGTGELFFGEGSRLTVL.